Following are 14 T cell receptor beta chains from one sample sequenced in a study of blood T cell repertoires in COVID-19. This table comes from immunoSEQ multiplex PCR, and its TCRdb copy is limited to in-frame clones, with some not included. The table has about 70,000 clones, around 84% seen once. The specimen was peripheral blood. The receptors originated from a woman of 80 years or more with acute or convalescent COVID-19.

This sequence joins TRBV2 and TRBJ1-5; 8 positions match TRBD1. Germline CDR1 is SNHLY and CDR2 is FYNNEI. CDR3 size: 13 residues. V gave up 11 bases and J gave up 2 bases; unmatched junction bases: 5. CDR3 region: CAGRTGRNQPQHF. The DNA of the CDR3 is TGTGCCGGCCGGACAGGGCGCAATCAGCCCCAGCATTTT.

This clone was detected a few times. This chain uses TRBV5-4 with TRBJ2-1, with 10 positions matching TRBD2. CDR1 and CDR2 (germline): SGHNT, YYREEE (reference sequence). Trimming took 4 bases from V and 2 from J; bases not matched to a gene: 6. The CDR3 is 16 residues long. CDR3 protein: CASSPGLAVTYNEQFF. DNA for the CDR3: TGTGCCAGCAGCCCCGGACTAGCGGTGACCTACAATGAGCAGTTCTTC.

This chain uses TRBV11-3 with TRBJ2-7; D not resolved. This CDR3 comprises 15 residues. Looked up from germline, CDR1 is SGHNT and CDR2 is YENEEA. V was clipped by 4 bases and J by 3 bases, with 16 bases between them. CDR3 sequence: CASSSPTPSYYEQYF. In nucleotides, the CDR3 is TGTGCCAGCAGCTCACCCACCCCAAGCTACTACGAGCAGTACTTC.

The chain combines TRBV21-1 with TRBJ1-4; the D call in the table, TRBD1, was not verified against the DNA. TRBV21-1 is a recognized pseudogene. The CDR3 sequence is 14 residues long. CDR3 coding DNA: TGTGCCAGCAGCTCCGGGACAGGTGGGGAAAAACTGTTTTTT. Its protein product is CASSSGTGGEKLFF.

In its sample, this clone was seen once. V is TRBV5-1 and J is TRBJ1-2, with TRBD1 identical over 7 bases. Germline V gene lookup returns CDR1 SGHRS and CDR2 YFSETQ. CDR3 length equals 13 residues. The trim removed 4 bases at V and 12 bases at J, leaving 12 bases unmatched. The CDR3 protein is CASSNGQEGIHTF. CDR3 nucleotide sequence: TGCGCCAGCAGCAACGGACAGGAGGGGATCCACACCTTC.

J is TRBJ2-7 and V is TRBV6-5; the D gene is possibly TRBD2 (6 bases). Germline-derived CDR1 and CDR2 are MNHEY and SVGAGI. CDR3 size: 13 residues. With 4 bases removed from V and 3 bases from J, the gap between germline ends came to 10 bases. The CDR3 sequence is CASSWGVDYEQYF. CDR3 nucleotides: TGTGCCAGCAGTTGGGGGGTAGACTACGAGCAGTACTTC.

The gene calls are TRBV7-8 and TRBJ1-2, with a possible D match to TRBD1 (5 bases). CDR1 and CDR2 from the germline V gene are SGHVS and FQNEAQ. The CDR3 covers 14 residues. Trimming removed 4 bases from V and 4 bases from J, with 13 bases in between. This chain's CDR3 is CASSSRDSSYGYTF. Written as DNA, the CDR3 is TGTGCCAGCAGCTCCCGAGACAGTTCCTATGGCTACACCTTC.

V is TRBV3-1 (or the pseudogene TRBV3-2) and J is TRBJ1-2; weak D call: TRBD1 (5 bases). Germline loops: CDR1 LGHDT, CDR2 YNNKEL (reference sequence). The V gene lost 3 bases and the J gene lost 13 bases, with 18 bases spanning the gap. The CDR3 is 13 residues long. The CDR3 nucleotides read TGTGCCAGCAGCCATCGGGGGGTAAACGTTGGCACCTTC. Amino acid sequence: CASSHRGVNVGTF.

The J gene is TRBJ2-3, the V gene TRBV2, with 8 bases that match TRBD2. CDR1 is SNHLY and CDR2 is FYNNEI in the germline V gene. CDR3 length equals 16 residues. Unmatched junction bases numbered 8, after V lost 5 bases and J lost 1 base. The chain's CDR3 is CASSPSSGGRTDTQYF. As DNA, the CDR3 is TGTGCCAGCAGTCCTTCATCGGGGGGGCGCACAGATACGCAGTATTTT.

The chain employs TRBV29-1 and TRBJ1-3; 10 bases match TRBD1. The V gene's germline CDR1 is SQVTM and CDR2 ANQGSEA. The CDR3 is 15 residues long. J was trimmed by 0 bases and V by 7 bases; bases with no gene match: 6. Here the CDR3 DNA reads TGCAGCGCCGGAAGGACAGGGGGCTCTGGAAACACCATATATTTT. Its protein product is CSAGRTGGSGNTIYF.

This chain connects TRBV5-1 to TRBJ1-1; the match to TRBD1 covers 11 bases. The CDR3 is 16 amino acids. V lost 5 bases to trimming and J lost 1 base; unmatched junction nucleotides: 7. Germline CDR1 reads SGHRS; CDR2 reads YFSETQ. The chain's CDR3 is CASSVTGTGGNTEAFF. CDR3 sequence (DNA): TGCGCCAGCAGTGTGACCGGGACAGGGGGGAACACTGAAGCTTTCTTT.

The chain links TRBV5-1 to TRBJ1-1, with 8 nucleotides matching TRBD1. Unmatched junction bases numbered 4, after V lost 3 bases and J lost 0 bases. CDR1 is SGHRS, CDR2 YFSETQ, per germline. The CDR3 extends over 15 amino acids. DNA for the CDR3: TGCGCCAGCAGCTGGGAGGACAGGGTGAACACTGAAGCTTTCTTT. This sequence encodes CASSWEDRVNTEAFF.

The rearrangement links TRBV5-4 to TRBJ2-5; 13 bases match TRBD2. J lost 5 bases, V lost 4 bases, and 8 bases had no gene match. Germline CDR1 and CDR2: SGHNT and YYREEE (reference sequence). This CDR3 has 16 amino acids. CDR3 amino acids: CASSTGLAGAEETQYF. Here the CDR3 DNA reads TGTGCCAGCAGCACAGGACTAGCGGGGGCGGAGGAGACCCAGTACTTC.

The gene calls are TRBV21-1 and TRBJ2-7; the D call in the table, TRBD1, was not verified against the DNA. TRBV21-1 is deemed a pseudogene. The CDR3 totals 14 residues. CDR3 bases: TGTGCCAGCTATCCAGGGGGTGGCTCCTACGAGCAGTACTTC. Translating it yields CASYPGGGSYEQYF.